This T cell receptor (beta chain) is drawn from a study of cytomegalovirus exposure and HLA in healthy donors. With 60 Vbeta and 13 Jbeta primers, the PCR was carried out. The repertoire was sequenced with immunoSEQ multiplex PCR; TCRdb's copy has only in-frame clones and lacks some. The profile shows under 200,000 clones, roughly 80% of them singletons. V was cut by 10 bases and J by 2 bases, with 13 bases left in between. CDR1 is MDHEN, CDR2 SYDVKM, per germline. The CDR3 contains 13 residues. The specimen was PBMCs. The sequence derives from a woman aged 25 to 39 in good health and CMV-seropositive. The rearrangement joins TRBV28 to TRBJ2-3; maybe TRBD2 (5 bases). The CDR3 nucleotides are TGTGCCACCACCCGAGGGTCCACAGATACGCAGTATTTT. Translated: CATTRGSTDTQYF.